This TCR beta chain was found in a study of T cell repertoires in cytomegalovirus infection. Overall study: HLA-C-restricted CMV epitopes, recently identified, and well-studied HLA-B-restricted ones were used by the study. Signatures in public TCR beta sequences pointed to both CMV infection and matching HLA type.

One entry per CDR3 protein, called by TCRdb with MiXCR from the reads. Here the sample spans tens of thousands of distinct CDR3 sequences, roughly 44% being singletons. General study points: Cumulative frequency of public TCR beta families picked out carriers of CMV plus the relevant HLA. Predominance within the ex vivo response was attributable to HLA-C-restricted CMV-specific TCR beta clonotypes.

Comment on this clonotype: Antigen unknown.

V shed 7 bases and J 6 bases; nucleotides not matched to a gene: 10. The CDR3 is made up of 14 amino acids. CDR1 SGHVS and CDR2 FQNEAQ come from the germline V gene. The clonotype originates from a human donor in good health (CMV status not recorded). Some clones in this sample may be carry-over from other donors' samples. This chain connects TRBV7-8 to TRBJ2-7; 9 nucleotides line up with TRBD1. The sample was CD8+ T cells from cultured PBMCs, taken from culture after CMV antigen stimulation. The CDR3 region has the DNA TGTGCCAGCATCCCTCGGGACAGGGCGGCCGAGCAGTACTTC. This sequence encodes CASIPRDRAAEQYF.